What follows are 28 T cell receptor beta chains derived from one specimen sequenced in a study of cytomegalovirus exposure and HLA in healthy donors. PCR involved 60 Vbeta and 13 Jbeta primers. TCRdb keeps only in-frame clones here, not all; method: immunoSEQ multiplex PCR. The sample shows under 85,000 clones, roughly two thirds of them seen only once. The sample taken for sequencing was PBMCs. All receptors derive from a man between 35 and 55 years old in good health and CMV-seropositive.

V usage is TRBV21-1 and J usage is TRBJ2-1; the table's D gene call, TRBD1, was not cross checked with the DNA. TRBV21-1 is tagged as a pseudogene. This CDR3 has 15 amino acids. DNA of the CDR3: TGTGCCAGCACCCTCGGGGCAGGGGTGCACAATGAGCAGTTCTTC. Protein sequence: CASTLGAGVHNEQFF.

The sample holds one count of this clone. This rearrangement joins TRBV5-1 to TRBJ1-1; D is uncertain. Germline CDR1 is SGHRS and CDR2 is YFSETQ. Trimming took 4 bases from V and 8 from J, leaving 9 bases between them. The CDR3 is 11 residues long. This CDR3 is CASSNGLEAFF. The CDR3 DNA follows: TGCGCCAGCAGCAACGGACTAGAAGCTTTCTTT.

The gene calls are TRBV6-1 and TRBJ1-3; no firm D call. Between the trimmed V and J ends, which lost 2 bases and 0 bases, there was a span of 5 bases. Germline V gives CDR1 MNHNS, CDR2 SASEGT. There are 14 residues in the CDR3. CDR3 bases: TGTGCCAGCAGTGAACCAGTCTCTGGAAACACCATATATTTT. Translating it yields CASSEPVSGNTIYF.

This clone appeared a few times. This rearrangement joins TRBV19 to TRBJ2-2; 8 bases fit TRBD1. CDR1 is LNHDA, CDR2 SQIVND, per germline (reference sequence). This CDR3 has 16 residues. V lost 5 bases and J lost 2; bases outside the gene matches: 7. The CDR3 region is CASSPTGAPNTGELFF. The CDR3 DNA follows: TGTGCCAGTAGTCCGACAGGGGCGCCTAACACCGGGGAGCTGTTTTTT.

DNA of the CDR3: TGTGCCAGCAGCCCTACAAGCCCTTTGTGGAGTGAGCAGTTCTTC. Its protein is CASSPTSPLWSEQFF. The V call is TRBV9, the J call TRBJ2-1; no firm D call. The CDR3 consists of 15 residues. Per the germline V gene, CDR1 is SGDLS and CDR2 is YYNGEE. The V gene lost 4 bases and the J gene lost 9 bases, with 20 bases spanning the gap.

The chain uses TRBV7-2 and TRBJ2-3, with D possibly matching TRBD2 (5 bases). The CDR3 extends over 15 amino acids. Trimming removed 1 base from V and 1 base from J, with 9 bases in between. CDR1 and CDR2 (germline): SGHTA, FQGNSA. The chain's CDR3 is CASSLVFGGTDTQYF. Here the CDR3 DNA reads TGTGCCAGCAGCTTAGTTTTCGGGGGCACAGATACGCAGTATTTT.

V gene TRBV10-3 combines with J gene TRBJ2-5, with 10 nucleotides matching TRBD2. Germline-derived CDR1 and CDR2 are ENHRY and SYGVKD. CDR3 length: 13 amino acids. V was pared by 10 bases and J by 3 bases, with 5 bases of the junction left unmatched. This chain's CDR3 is CATRLAGEETQYF. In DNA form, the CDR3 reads TGTGCCACCCGACTAGCGGGCGAAGAGACCCAGTACTTC.

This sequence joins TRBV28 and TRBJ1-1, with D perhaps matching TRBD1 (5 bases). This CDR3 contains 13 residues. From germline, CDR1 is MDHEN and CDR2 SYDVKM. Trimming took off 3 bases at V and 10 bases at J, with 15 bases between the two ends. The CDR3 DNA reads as TGTGCCAGCAGTTTTGGGGTCCGCGGGGGAGCTTTCTTT. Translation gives CASSFGVRGGAFF.

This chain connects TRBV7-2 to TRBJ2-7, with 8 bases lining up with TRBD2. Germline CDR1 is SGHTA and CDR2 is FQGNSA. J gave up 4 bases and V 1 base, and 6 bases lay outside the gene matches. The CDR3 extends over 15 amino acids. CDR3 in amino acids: CASSLGSGGAYEQYF. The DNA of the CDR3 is TGTGCCAGCAGCTTAGGAAGCGGGGGAGCATACGAGCAGTACTTC.

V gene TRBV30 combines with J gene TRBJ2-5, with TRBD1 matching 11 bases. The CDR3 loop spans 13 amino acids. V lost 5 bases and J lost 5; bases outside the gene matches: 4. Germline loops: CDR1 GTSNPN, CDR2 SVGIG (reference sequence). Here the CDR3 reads CAWGTGGKETQYF. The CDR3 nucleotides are TGTGCCTGGGGGACAGGGGGTAAGGAGACCCAGTACTTC. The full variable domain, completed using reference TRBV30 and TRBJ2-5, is SQTIHQWPATLVQPVGSPLSLECTVEGTSNPNLYWYRQAAGRGLQLLFYSVGIGQISSEVPQNLSASRPQDRQFILSSKKLLLSDSGFYLCAWGTGGKETQYFGPGTRLLVL.

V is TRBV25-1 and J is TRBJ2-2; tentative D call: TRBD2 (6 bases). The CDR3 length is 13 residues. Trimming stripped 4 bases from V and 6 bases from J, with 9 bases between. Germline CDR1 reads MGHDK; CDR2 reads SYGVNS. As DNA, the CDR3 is TGTGCCAGCAGTGGAGGGAGGCCCGGGGAGCTGTTTTTT. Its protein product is CASSGGRPGELFF.

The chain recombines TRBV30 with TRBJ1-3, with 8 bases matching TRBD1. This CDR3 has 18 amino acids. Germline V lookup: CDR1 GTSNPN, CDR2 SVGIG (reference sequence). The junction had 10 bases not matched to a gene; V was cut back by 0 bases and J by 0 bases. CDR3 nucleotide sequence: TGTGCCTGGAGTGTAAGGGGCCAGGGGGCCAACTCTGGAAACACCATATATTTT. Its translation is CAWSVRGQGANSGNTIYF.

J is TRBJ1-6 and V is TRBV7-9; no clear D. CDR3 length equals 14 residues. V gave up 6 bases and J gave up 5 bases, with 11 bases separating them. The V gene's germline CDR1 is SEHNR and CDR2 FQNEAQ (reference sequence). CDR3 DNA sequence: TGTGCCAGCAGACGGGGTACAAATAATTCACCCCTCCACTTT. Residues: CASRRGTNNSPLHF.

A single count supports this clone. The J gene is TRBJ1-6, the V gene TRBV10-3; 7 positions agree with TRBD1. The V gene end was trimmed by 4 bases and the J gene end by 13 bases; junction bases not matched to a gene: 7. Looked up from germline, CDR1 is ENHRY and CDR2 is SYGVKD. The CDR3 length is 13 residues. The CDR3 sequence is CAISGDSRVPLHF. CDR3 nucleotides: TGTGCCATCAGTGGGGACAGTCGCGTGCCCCTCCACTTT.

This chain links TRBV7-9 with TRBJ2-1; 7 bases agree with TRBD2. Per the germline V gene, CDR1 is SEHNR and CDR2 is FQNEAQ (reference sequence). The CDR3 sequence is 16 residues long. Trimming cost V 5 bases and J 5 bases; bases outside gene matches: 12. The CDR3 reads CASSEPSGATHNEQFF. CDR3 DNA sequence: TGTGCCAGCAGCGAACCCAGCGGGGCTACTCACAATGAGCAGTTCTTC. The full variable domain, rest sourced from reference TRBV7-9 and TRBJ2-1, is DTGVSQNPRHKITKRGQNVTFRCDPISEHNRLYWYRQTLGQGPEFLTYFQNEAQLEKSRLLSDRFSAERPKGSFSTLEIQRTEQGDSAMYLCASSEPSGATHNEQFFGPGTRLTVL.

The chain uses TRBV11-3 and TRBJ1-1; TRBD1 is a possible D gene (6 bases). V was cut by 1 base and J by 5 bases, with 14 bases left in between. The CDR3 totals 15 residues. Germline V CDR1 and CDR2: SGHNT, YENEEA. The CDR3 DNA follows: TGTGCCAGCAGCTTAGCAATCCCCGGGACAACTGAAGCTTTCTTT. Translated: CASSLAIPGTTEAFF. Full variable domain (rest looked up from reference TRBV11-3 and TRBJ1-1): EAGVVQSPRYKIIEKKQPVAFWCNPISGHNTLYWYLQNLGQGPELLIRYENEEAVDDSQLPKDRFSAERLKGVDSTLKIQPAELGDSAVYLCASSLAIPGTTEAFFGQGTRLTVV.

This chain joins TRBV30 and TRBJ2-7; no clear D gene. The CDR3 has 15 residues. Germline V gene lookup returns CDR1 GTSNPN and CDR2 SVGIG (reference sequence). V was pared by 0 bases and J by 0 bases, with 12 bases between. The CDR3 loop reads CAWSVSGPGSYEQYF. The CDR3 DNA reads TGTGCCTGGAGTGTATCCGGTCCGGGCTCCTACGAGCAGTACTTC.

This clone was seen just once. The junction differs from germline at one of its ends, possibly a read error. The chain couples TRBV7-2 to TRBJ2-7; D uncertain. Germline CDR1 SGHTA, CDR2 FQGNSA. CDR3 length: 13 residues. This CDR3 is CASGLGSSREQYF. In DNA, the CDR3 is TGTGCCAGCGGCTTAGGGTCTAGTCGCGAGCAGTACTTC.

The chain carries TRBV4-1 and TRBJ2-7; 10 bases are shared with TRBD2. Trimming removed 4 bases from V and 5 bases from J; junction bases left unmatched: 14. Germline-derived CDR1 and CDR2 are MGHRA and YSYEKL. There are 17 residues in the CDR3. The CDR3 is CASSPRDEREGLNEQYF. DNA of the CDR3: TGCGCCAGCAGCCCCAGGGACGAGCGGGAGGGTTTGAACGAGCAGTACTTC.

This CDR3 reads CASTATRGGGSAFF. The CDR3 DNA reads TGTGCCAGTACCGCCACGCGGGGGGGAGGGTCGGCTTTCTTT. This rearrangement joins TRBV19 to TRBJ1-1; D possibly corresponds to TRBD1 (5 bases). The CDR3 extends over 14 amino acids. V shed 7 bases and J shed 11 bases, with 23 bases lying between them. Germline CDR1 and CDR2: LNHDA and SQIVND (reference sequence).

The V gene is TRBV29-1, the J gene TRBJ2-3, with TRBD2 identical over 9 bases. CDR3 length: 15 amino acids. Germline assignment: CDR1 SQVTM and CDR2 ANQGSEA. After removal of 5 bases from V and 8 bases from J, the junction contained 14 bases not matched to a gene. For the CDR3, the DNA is TGCAGCGTTTGGTCCAGCGGGAGGATCGCAGGTACGCAGTATTTT. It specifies CSVWSSGRIAGTQYF.

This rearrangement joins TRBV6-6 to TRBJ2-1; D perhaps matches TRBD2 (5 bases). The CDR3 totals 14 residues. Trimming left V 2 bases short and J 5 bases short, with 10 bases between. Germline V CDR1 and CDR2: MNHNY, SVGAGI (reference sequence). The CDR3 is CASSYPQRNNEQFF. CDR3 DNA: TGTGCCAGCAGTTACCCCCAGCGGAACAATGAGCAGTTCTTC.

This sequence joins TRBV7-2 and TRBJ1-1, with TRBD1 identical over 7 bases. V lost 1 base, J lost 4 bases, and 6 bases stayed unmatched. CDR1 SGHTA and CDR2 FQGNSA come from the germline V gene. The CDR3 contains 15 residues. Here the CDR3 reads CASSLVAQGGTEAFF. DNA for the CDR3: TGTGCCAGCAGCTTAGTTGCGCAGGGGGGCACTGAAGCTTTCTTT.

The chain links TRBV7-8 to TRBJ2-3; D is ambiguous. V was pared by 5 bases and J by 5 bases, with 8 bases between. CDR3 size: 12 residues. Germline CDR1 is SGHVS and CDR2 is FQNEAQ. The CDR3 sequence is CASSVTRDTQYF. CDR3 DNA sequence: TGTGCCAGCAGCGTAACACGAGATACGCAGTATTTT.

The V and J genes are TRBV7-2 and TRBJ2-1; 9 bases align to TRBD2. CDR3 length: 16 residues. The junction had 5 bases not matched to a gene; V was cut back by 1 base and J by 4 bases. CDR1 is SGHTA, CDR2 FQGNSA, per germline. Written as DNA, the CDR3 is TGTGCCAGCAGCTTAGTTGCGGGAGGGGTATACAATGAGCAGTTCTTC. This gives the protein CASSLVAGGVYNEQFF.

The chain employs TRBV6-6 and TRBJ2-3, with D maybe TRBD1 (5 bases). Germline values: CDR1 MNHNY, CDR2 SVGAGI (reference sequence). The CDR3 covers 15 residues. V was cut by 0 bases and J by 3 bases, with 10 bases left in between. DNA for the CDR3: TGTGCCAGCAGTTACTCAGGGGTTGTTACAGATACGCAGTATTTT. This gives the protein CASSYSGVVTDTQYF.

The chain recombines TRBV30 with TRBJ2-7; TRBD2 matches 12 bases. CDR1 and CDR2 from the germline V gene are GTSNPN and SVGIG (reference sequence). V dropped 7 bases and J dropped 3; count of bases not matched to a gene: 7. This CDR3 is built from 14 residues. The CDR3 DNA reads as TGTGCCTATTGGACTAGCGGGATTAACTACGAGCAGTACTTC. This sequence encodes CAYWTSGINYEQYF.

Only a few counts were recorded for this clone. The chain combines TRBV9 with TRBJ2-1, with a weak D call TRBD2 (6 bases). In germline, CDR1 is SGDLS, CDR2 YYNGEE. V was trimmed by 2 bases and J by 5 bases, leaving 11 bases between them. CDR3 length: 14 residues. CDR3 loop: CASSVHPGDNEQFF. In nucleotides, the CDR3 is TGTGCCAGCAGCGTCCACCCGGGGGACAATGAGCAGTTCTTC. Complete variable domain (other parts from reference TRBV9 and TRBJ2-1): DSGVTQTPKHLITATGQRVTLRCSPRSGDLSVYWYQQSLDQGLQFLIQYYNGEERAKGNILERFSAQQFPDLHSELNLSSLELGDSALYFCASSVHPGDNEQFFGPGTRLTVL.